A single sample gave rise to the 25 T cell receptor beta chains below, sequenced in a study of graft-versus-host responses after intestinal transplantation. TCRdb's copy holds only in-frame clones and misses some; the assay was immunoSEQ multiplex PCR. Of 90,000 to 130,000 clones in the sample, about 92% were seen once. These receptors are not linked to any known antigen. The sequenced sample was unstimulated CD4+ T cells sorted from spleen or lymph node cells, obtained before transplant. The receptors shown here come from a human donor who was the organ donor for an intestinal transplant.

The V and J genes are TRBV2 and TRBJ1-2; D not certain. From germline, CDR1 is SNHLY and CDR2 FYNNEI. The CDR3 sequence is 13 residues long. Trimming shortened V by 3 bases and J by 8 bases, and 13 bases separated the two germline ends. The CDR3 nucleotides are TGTGCCAGCAGTGAGAGGGCCTCGGGAGGCTACACCTTC. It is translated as CASSERASGGYTF.

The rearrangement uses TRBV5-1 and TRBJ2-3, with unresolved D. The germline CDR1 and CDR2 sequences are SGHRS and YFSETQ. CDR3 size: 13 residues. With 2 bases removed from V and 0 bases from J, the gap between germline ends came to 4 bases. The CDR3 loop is CASSFPSTDTQYF. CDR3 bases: TGCGCCAGCAGCTTTCCAAGCACAGATACGCAGTATTTT.

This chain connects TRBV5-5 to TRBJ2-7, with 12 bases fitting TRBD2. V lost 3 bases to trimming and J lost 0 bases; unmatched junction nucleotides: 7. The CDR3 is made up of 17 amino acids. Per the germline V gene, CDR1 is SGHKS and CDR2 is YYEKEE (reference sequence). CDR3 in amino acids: CASSSRPGLAGSYEQYF. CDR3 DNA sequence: TGTGCCAGCAGCTCTAGGCCGGGACTAGCGGGCTCCTACGAGCAGTACTTC.

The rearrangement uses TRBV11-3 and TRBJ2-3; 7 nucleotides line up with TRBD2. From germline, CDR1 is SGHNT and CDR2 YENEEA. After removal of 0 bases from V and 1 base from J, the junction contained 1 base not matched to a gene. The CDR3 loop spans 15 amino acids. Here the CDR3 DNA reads TGTGCCAGCAGCTTAGAGGCGGGAGGCACAGATACGCAGTATTTT. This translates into CASSLEAGGTDTQYF.

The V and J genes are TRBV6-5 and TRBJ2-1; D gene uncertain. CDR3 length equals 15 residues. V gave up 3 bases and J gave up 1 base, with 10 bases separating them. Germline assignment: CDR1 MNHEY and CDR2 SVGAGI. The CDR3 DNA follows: TGTGCCAGCAGTTATGATCGGTTTTCCTACAATGAGCAGTTCTTC. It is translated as CASSYDRFSYNEQFF.

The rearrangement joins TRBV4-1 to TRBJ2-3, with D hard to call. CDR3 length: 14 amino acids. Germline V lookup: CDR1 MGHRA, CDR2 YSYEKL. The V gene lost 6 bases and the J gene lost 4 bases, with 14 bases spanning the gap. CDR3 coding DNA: TGCGCCAGCAGATCGCAAAACCCCCCAGATACGCAGTATTTT. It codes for CASRSQNPPDTQYF.

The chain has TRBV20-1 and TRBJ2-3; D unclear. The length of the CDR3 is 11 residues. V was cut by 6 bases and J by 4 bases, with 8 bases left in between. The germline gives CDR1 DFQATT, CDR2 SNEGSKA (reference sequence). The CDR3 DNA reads TGCAGTGCCGAACATGCAGATACGCAGTATTTT. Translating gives CSAEHADTQYF.

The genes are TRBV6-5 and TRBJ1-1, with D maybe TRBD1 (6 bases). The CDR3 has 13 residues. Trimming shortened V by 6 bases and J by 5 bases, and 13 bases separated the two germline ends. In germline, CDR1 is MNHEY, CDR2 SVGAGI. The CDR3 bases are TGTGCCAGCAGACGAGGGAGGGGGACTGAAGCTTTCTTT. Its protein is CASRRGRGTEAFF.

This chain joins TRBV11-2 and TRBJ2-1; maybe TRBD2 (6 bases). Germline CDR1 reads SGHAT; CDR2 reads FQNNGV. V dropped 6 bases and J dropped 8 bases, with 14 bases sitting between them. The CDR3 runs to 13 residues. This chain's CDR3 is CASRAASAHEQFF. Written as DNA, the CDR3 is TGTGCCAGCAGGGCTGCTAGCGCGCATGAGCAGTTCTTC.

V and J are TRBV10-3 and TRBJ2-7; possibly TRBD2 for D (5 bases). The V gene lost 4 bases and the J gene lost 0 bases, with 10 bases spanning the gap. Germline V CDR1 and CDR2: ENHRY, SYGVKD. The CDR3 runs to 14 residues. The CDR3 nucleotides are TGTGCCATCAGTGGGACTCAGAGCTCCTACGAGCAGTACTTC. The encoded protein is CAISGTQSSYEQYF.

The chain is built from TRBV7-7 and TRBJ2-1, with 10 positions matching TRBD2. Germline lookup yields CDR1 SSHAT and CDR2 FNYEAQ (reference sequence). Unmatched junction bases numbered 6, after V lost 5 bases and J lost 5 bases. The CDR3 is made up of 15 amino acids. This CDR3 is CASSPGLAGDNEQFF. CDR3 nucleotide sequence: TGTGCCAGCAGCCCGGGGCTAGCGGGAGACAATGAGCAGTTCTTC.

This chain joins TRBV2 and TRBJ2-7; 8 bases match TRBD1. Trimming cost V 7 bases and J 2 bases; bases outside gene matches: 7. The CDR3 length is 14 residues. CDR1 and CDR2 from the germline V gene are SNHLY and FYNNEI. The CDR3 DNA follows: TGTGCCAGCACCCGAGGGACAGGAACCTACGAGCAGTACTTC. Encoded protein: CASTRGTGTYEQYF.

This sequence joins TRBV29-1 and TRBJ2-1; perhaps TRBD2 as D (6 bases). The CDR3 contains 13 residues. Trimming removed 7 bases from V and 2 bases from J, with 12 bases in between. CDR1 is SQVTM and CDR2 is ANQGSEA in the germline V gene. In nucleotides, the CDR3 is TGCAGCGCCGGGACTCAAACCTACAATGAGCAGTTCTTC. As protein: CSAGTQTYNEQFF.

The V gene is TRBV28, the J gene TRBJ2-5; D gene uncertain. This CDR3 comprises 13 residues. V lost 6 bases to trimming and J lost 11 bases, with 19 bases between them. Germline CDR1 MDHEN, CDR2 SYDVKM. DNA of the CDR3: TGTGCCAGCAGGACGACAAGGGTGGAAGAGCAGTACTTC. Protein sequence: CASRTTRVEEQYF.

The CDR3: CAISESRLAGRYEQYF. The CDR3 DNA reads TGTGCCATCAGTGAGTCGAGGCTAGCGGGGCGCTACGAGCAGTACTTC. The chain has TRBV10-3 and TRBJ2-7; TRBD2 aligns across 9 bases. The CDR3 covers 16 residues. V lost 0 bases, J lost 3 bases, and 6 bases stayed unmatched. The germline gives CDR1 ENHRY, CDR2 SYGVKD.

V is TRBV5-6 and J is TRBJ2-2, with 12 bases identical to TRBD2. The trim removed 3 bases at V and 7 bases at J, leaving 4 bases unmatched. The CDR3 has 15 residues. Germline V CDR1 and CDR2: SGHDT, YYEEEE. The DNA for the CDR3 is TGTGCCAGCAGCTCACTAGCGGGAGGCGGCGGGGAGCTGTTTTTT. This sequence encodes CASSSLAGGGGELFF.

The CDR3: CASSSVLAGDHSTDTQYF. The CDR3 DNA is TGTGCCAGCAGTTCAGTACTAGCGGGAGATCATAGCACAGATACGCAGTATTTT. The J gene is TRBJ2-3, the V gene TRBV6-4; 11 nucleotides agree with TRBD2. The CDR3 has 18 residues. J gave up 0 bases and V 5 bases, and 10 bases lay outside the gene matches. Germline assignment: CDR1 MRHNA and CDR2 SNTAGT.

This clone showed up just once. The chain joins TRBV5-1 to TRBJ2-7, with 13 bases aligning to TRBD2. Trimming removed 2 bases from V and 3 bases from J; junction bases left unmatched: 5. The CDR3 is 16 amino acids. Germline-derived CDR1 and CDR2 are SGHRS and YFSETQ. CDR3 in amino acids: CASSFGLAGVGYEQYF. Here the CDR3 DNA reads TGCGCCAGCAGCTTCGGACTAGCGGGAGTCGGCTACGAGCAGTACTTC.

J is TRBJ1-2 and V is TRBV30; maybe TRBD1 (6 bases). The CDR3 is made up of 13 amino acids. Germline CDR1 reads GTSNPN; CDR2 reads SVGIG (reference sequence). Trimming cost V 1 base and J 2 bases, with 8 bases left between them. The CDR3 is CAWSADRNYGYTF. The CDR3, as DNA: TGTGCCTGGAGTGCGGACAGAAACTATGGCTACACCTTC.

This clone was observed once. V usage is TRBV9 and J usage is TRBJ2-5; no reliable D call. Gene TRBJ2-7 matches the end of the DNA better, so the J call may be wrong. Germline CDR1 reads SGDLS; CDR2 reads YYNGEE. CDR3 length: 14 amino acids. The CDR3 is CASSVSGATYEQYF. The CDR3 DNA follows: TGTGCCAGCAGCGTATCAGGAGCAACCTACGAGCAGTACTTC.

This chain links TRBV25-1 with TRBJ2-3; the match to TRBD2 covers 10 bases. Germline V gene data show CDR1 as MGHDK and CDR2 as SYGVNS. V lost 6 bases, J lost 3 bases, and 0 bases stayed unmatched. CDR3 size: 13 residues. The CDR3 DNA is TGTGCCAGCAGAGCGGGAGGGACAGATACGCAGTATTTT. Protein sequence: CASRAGGTDTQYF.

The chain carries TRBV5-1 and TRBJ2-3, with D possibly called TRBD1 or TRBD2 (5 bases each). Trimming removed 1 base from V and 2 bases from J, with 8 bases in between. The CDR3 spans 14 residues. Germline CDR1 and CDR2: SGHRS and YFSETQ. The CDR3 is CASSLWGTTDTQYF. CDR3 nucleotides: TGCGCCAGCAGCTTGTGGGGGACCACAGATACGCAGTATTTT.

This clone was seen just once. As DNA, the CDR3 is TGTGCCAGCAGTCCGTACCGGAGCAATCAGCCCCAGCATTTT. Translating gives CASSPYRSNQPQHF. The chain uses TRBV27 and TRBJ1-5; D is unclear. Trimming took 5 bases from V and 1 from J, leaving 9 bases between them. Germline V gene lookup returns CDR1 MNHEY and CDR2 SMNVEV (reference sequence). The length of the CDR3 is 14 residues.

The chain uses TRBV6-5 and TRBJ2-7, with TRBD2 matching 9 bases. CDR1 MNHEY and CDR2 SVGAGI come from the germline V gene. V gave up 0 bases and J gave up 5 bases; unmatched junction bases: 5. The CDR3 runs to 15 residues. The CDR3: CASSYSPSGINEQYF. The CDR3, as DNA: TGTGCCAGCAGTTACTCGCCTAGCGGGATAAACGAGCAGTACTTC.

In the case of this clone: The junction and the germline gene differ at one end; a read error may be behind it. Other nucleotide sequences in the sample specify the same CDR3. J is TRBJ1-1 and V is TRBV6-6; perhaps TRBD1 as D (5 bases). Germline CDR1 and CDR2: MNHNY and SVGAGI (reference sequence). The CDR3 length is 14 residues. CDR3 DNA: TGTGCCAGCAGACCCAGGGAGGTGATCCCTGAAGCTTTCTTC. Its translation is CASRPREVIPEAFF.